A single sample is the source of the 28 T cell receptor beta chains below, sequenced in a study of graft-versus-host responses after intestinal transplantation. The assay was immunoSEQ multiplex PCR, and TCRdb's table has in-frame clones only and misses some. The sample shows about 64,000 clones, roughly 90% of them seen only once. No antigen is known for these receptors. The sample consisted of unstimulated CD8+ T cells sorted from spleen or lymph node cells, taken before transplant. The receptors originated from a human donor who was the organ donor for an intestinal transplant.

This chain joins TRBV7-8 and TRBJ2-3; 8 bases fit TRBD2. The CDR3 is made up of 16 amino acids. Germline V gene data show CDR1 as SGHVS and CDR2 as FQNEAQ. V lost 5 bases to trimming and J lost 0 bases; unmatched junction nucleotides: 7. This CDR3 reads CASSPRLATSTDTQYF. CDR3 coding DNA: TGTGCCAGCAGCCCGCGACTAGCGACTAGCACAGATACGCAGTATTTT.

The CDR3 spells CASSSTGTGELFF. The DNA of the CDR3 is TGTGCCAGCAGCTCAACAGGGACCGGGGAGCTGTTTTTT. The V gene is TRBV13, the J gene TRBJ2-2; maybe TRBD1 (6 bases). The germline CDR1 and CDR2 sequences are PRHDT and FYEKMQ (reference sequence). The CDR3 sequence is 13 residues long. V was shortened by 4 bases and J by 5 bases, with 8 bases between the two germline ends.

This chain links TRBV5-1 with TRBJ2-7; 8 bases align to TRBD1. There are 15 residues in the CDR3. Germline V gene lookup returns CDR1 SGHRS and CDR2 YFSETQ. Unmatched junction bases numbered 5, after V lost 0 bases and J lost 3 bases. CDR3 DNA sequence: TGCGCCAGCAGCTTGGAGACAGGGGCCCACTACGAGCAGTACTTC. Translation gives CASSLETGAHYEQYF. The whole variable domain, filled in from reference TRBV5-1 and TRBJ2-7, reads KAGVTQTPRYLIKTRGQQVTLSCSPISGHRSVSWYQQTPGQGLQFLFEYFSETQRNKGNFPGRFSGRQFSNSRSEMNVSTLELGDSALYLCASSLETGAHYEQYFGPGTRLTVT.

This chain connects TRBV6-5 to TRBJ1-1; a possible D gene is TRBD1 (5 bases). The CDR3 spans 16 residues. Deletions cut 0 bases from V and 3 bases from J, with 14 bases between. Germline CDR1 reads MNHEY; CDR2 reads SVGAGI. The CDR3 DNA reads as TGTGCCAGCAGTTACTCGATGAACGCCAGGGACACTGAAGCTTTCTTT. This codes for CASSYSMNARDTEAFF.

The chain couples TRBV15 to TRBJ1-5; 7 nucleotides agree with TRBD1. Germline CDR1 reads LNHNV; CDR2 reads YYDKDF (reference sequence). V was pared by 6 bases and J by 2 bases, with 1 base of the junction left unmatched. There are 13 residues in the CDR3. The CDR3 loop is CATRQGGNQPQHF. CDR3 bases: TGTGCCACCAGGCAGGGGGGCAATCAGCCCCAGCATTTT.

V and J are TRBV13 and TRBJ2-7; 7 bases fit TRBD2. V lost 5 bases and J lost 0; bases outside the gene matches: 4. This CDR3 contains 14 residues. Germline CDR1 PRHDT, CDR2 FYEKMQ (reference sequence). This chain's CDR3 is CASSLRDYSYEQYF. The CDR3 nucleotides read TGTGCCAGCAGCCTCCGGGACTACTCCTACGAGCAGTACTTC.

The chain recombines TRBV30 with TRBJ2-1, with D possibly being TRBD1 (6 bases). CDR1 is GTSNPN and CDR2 is SVGIG in the germline V gene (reference sequence). The CDR3 extends over 14 amino acids. The V end was cut by 5 bases, the J end by 8 bases, with 19 bases between. The CDR3 region is CAWGEGQITDEQFF. CDR3 nucleotide sequence: TGTGCCTGGGGGGAAGGACAGATTACGGATGAGCAGTTCTTC.

The chain employs TRBV28 and TRBJ2-2; 8 bases are shared with TRBD2. J lost 5 bases, V lost 8 bases, and 4 bases had no gene match. This CDR3 spans 13 amino acids. The germline CDR1 and CDR2 sequences are MDHEN and SYDVKM. CDR3 sequence reads: CASREGLTGELFF. The DNA of the CDR3 is TGTGCCAGCCGGGAGGGCCTTACCGGGGAGCTGTTTTTT.

This clone was recorded once. The V call is TRBV28, the J call TRBJ2-5; possible D gene TRBD1, 6 bases. Matching the DNA end better, TRBJ2-7 makes the J call doubtful. The CDR3 has 13 amino acids. Germline V gene data show CDR1 as MDHEN and CDR2 as SYDVKM. The CDR3 DNA sequence: TGTGCCAGCAGTCCCCGGACAGCCTACGAGCAGTACTTC. Translation gives CASSPRTAYEQYF.

The chain recombines TRBV18 with TRBJ2-7; possibly TRBD2 for D (6 bases). Trimming left V 3 bases short and J 5 bases short, with 11 bases between. CDR3 size: 13 residues. In germline, CDR1 is KGHSH, CDR2 LQKENI. The CDR3 protein is CASSPGGADEQYF. For the CDR3, the DNA is TGTGCCAGCTCACCGGGCGGGGCCGACGAGCAGTACTTC.

The V call is TRBV12-5, the J call TRBJ2-6, with 8 positions matching TRBD1. V shed 9 bases, J shed 11 bases, and the junction held 6 bases outside the gene matches. CDR1 and CDR2 from the germline V gene are LGHNT and FRNRAP. CDR3 length: 12 residues. DNA for the CDR3: TGTGCTAGAGGACAGGGAAATCACGTCCTGACTTTC. It is translated as CARGQGNHVLTF.

The chain has TRBV27 and TRBJ2-5, with 7 bases matching TRBD2. CDR1 is MNHEY and CDR2 is SMNVEV in the germline V gene (reference sequence). This CDR3 contains 13 residues. Trimming at V came to 6 bases and at J to 5 bases, leaving 6 bases not matched to a gene. The CDR3 coding sequence is TGTGCCAGCAGCGGGACTAACGGGGAGACCCAGTACTTC. Protein product: CASSGTNGETQYF.

The J gene is TRBJ2-1, the V gene TRBV18; 9 bases align to TRBD1. Germline loops: CDR1 KGHSH, CDR2 LQKENI. The V segment lost 5 bases and the J segment 8 bases; nucleotides outside the gene matches: 7. The CDR3 is 14 amino acids. CDR3 DNA: TGTGCCAGCTCAGACGGACAGGGGATTTATGAGCAGTTCTTC. It encodes CASSDGQGIYEQFF.

The chain combines TRBV25-1 with TRBJ1-1, with 7 bases identical to TRBD1. The CDR3 runs 12 residues. Germline CDR1 and CDR2: MGHDK and SYGVNS. V gave up 2 bases and J gave up 10 bases; unmatched junction bases: 4. DNA for the CDR3: TGTGCCAGCAGTGAAGGGACAGAGGGAGCTTTCTTT. Protein sequence: CASSEGTEGAFF.

The rearrangement uses TRBV7-4 and TRBJ2-6, with TRBD1 identical over 10 bases. The CDR3 runs 20 residues. J lost 1 base, V lost 1 base, and 10 bases had no gene match. Germline values: CDR1 SGHVT, CDR2 SQSDAQ. Written as DNA, the CDR3 is TGTGCCAGCAGCTTAGACTCCCGGGACAGGGGTGCGTCTGGGGCCAACGTCCTGACTTTC. This sequence encodes CASSLDSRDRGASGANVLTF.

This sequence joins TRBV29-1 and TRBJ2-7; 7 bases align to TRBD2. Germline V gives CDR1 SQVTM, CDR2 ANQGSEA. J lost 4 bases, V lost 4 bases, and 4 bases had no gene match. The CDR3 contains 12 residues. This CDR3 is CSVVRGDYEQYF. CDR3 sequence (DNA): TGCAGCGTTGTTCGGGGGGATTACGAGCAGTACTTC.

This chain links TRBV10-2 with TRBJ1-5; the D is unclear. Between the trimmed V and J ends, which lost 4 bases and 5 bases, there was a span of 15 bases. The CDR3 has 15 residues. The germline CDR1 and CDR2 sequences are WSHSY and SAAADI. For the CDR3, the DNA is TGCGCCAGCAGTGTCGCAAGGGAGGGAGATCAGCCCCAGCATTTT. Translating gives CASSVAREGDQPQHF.

The V call is TRBV10-3, the J call TRBJ1-2; 8 positions match TRBD1. Looked up from germline, CDR1 is ENHRY and CDR2 is SYGVKD. The CDR3 consists of 12 residues. V shed 4 bases and J 5 bases; nucleotides not matched to a gene: 0. The chain's CDR3 is CAISGQGYGYTF. The CDR3 DNA reads TGTGCCATCAGTGGACAGGGGTATGGCTACACCTTC.

J is TRBJ2-3 and V is TRBV2; TRBD2 agrees at 13 bases. Germline lookup yields CDR1 SNHLY and CDR2 FYNNEI. The V segment lost 6 bases and the J segment 8 bases; nucleotides outside the gene matches: 5. CDR3 length equals 14 residues. The CDR3 DNA is TGTGCCAGCAGCGGACTAGCGGGAGAGAGTACGCAGTATTTT. Protein product: CASSGLAGESTQYF.

The gene calls are TRBV5-1 and TRBJ1-3, with D possibly matching TRBD1 (5 bases). This CDR3 is built from 15 residues. Trimming removed 4 bases from V and 0 bases from J, with 11 bases in between. The germline CDR1 and CDR2 sequences are SGHRS and YFSETQ. CDR3 coding DNA: TGCGCCAGCAGCAGGGGACTGCTCTCTGGAAACACCATATATTTT. It translates to CASSRGLLSGNTIYF.

This chain connects TRBV5-1 to TRBJ1-2; TRBD1 agrees at 7 bases. Germline V gene sequence: CDR1 SGHRS, CDR2 YFSETQ. This CDR3 is built from 15 residues. The V and J ends lost 3 bases and 6 bases, in that order; junction bases with no gene match: 11. In DNA form, the CDR3 reads TGCGCCAGCAGCTCCATCACAGGGGATATTCATGGCTACACCTTC. Its translation is CASSSITGDIHGYTF.

The genes are TRBV10-1 and TRBJ1-1; D may be TRBD1 (5 bases). The CDR3 has 15 residues. The germline gives CDR1 WNHNN, CDR2 SYGVQD (reference sequence). Trimming took 3 bases from V and 4 from J, leaving 15 bases between them. This CDR3 is CASSDQRGEFTEAFF. The DNA for the CDR3 is TGCGCCAGCAGTGACCAACGGGGGGAATTCACTGAAGCTTTCTTT.

The chain uses TRBV9 and TRBJ2-2; D may be TRBD1 (5 bases). The germline V and J ends were trimmed by 3 bases and 4 bases, with 16 bases remaining between them. This CDR3 has 16 residues. Germline assignment: CDR1 SGDLS and CDR2 YYNGEE. CDR3 in amino acids: CASSEKDRGRTGELFF. For the CDR3, the DNA is TGTGCCAGCAGCGAGAAGGATAGGGGTCGCACCGGGGAGCTGTTTTTT.

The chain employs TRBV2 and TRBJ2-1; D is unclear. Deletions cut 8 bases from V and 5 bases from J, with 10 bases between. Looked up from germline, CDR1 is SNHLY and CDR2 is FYNNEI. The CDR3 loop spans 12 amino acids. This chain's CDR3 is CASGSSNNEQFF. The CDR3 DNA follows: TGTGCCAGCGGTAGTTCCAACAATGAGCAGTTCTTC. Together with reference TRBV2 and TRBJ2-1, the CDR3 gives the full variable domain: EPEVTQTPSHQVTQMGQEVILRCVPISNHLYFYWYRQILGQKVEFLVSFYNNEISEKSEIFDDQFSVERPDGSNFTLKIRSTKLEDSAMYFCASGSSNNEQFFGPGTRLTVL.

The chain uses TRBV28 and TRBJ1-5, with 7 bases that match TRBD1. From germline, CDR1 is MDHEN and CDR2 SYDVKM. J was trimmed by 5 bases and V by 7 bases; bases with no gene match: 11. CDR3 size: 15 residues. The CDR3 DNA follows: TGTGCCAGCACCCTTACAGGGGCCCGGGATCAGCCCCAGCATTTT. This gives the protein CASTLTGARDQPQHF.

The chain has TRBV28 and TRBJ2-2, with 7 bases identical to TRBD2. The CDR3 contains 14 residues. Per the germline V gene, CDR1 is MDHEN and CDR2 is SYDVKM. The junction had 7 bases not matched to a gene; V was cut back by 6 bases and J by 6 bases. CDR3 coding DNA: TGTGCCAGCAGCCTTCTAACTAGCGCCGGGGAGCTGTTTTTT. This translates into CASSLLTSAGELFF. The whole variable domain, remainder taken from reference TRBV28 and TRBJ2-2, is DVKVTQSSRYLVKRTGEKVFLECVQDMDHENMFWYRQDPGLGLRLIYFSYDVKMKEKGDIPEGYSVSREKKERFSLILESASTNQTSMYLCASSLLTSAGELFFGEGSRLTVL.

The rearrangement uses TRBV5-1 and TRBJ2-3, with D possibly being TRBD1 (5 bases). Germline-derived CDR1 and CDR2 are SGHRS and YFSETQ. Between the trimmed V and J ends, which lost 0 bases and 4 bases, there was a span of 6 bases. The CDR3 contains 13 residues. The CDR3 is CASSLVGADTQYF. DNA of the CDR3: TGCGCCAGCAGCTTGGTAGGGGCAGATACGCAGTATTTT. The full variable domain, rest sourced from reference TRBV5-1 and TRBJ2-3, is KAGVTQTPRYLIKTRGQQVTLSCSPISGHRSVSWYQQTPGQGLQFLFEYFSETQRNKGNFPGRFSGRQFSNSRSEMNVSTLELGDSALYLCASSLVGADTQYFGPGTRLTVL.

The chain carries TRBV7-3 and TRBJ2-2; TRBD1 matches at 11 bases. Germline-derived CDR1 and CDR2 are SGHTA and FQGTGA. The CDR3 contains 15 residues. J gave up 6 bases and V 4 bases, and 4 bases lay outside the gene matches. CDR3 protein: CASSWTGGAPGELFF. CDR3 in DNA: TGTGCCAGCAGCTGGACAGGGGGCGCCCCCGGGGAGCTGTTTTTT.